These 17 T cell receptor beta chains originate from one sample sequenced in a study of blood T cell repertoires in COVID-19. Clones were sequenced by immunoSEQ multiplex PCR, and TCRdb holds only the in-frame ones, with some missing. The sample carries about 500,000 clones, 85% to 90% recorded once. The specimen was peripheral blood. All receptors derive from a woman aged 45-65 years with COVID-19, enrolled during active disease.

The rearrangement links TRBV7-6 to TRBJ2-1; 9 nucleotides match TRBD2. CDR3 length: 15 residues. Germline CDR1 reads SGHVS; CDR2 reads FNYEAQ. V trimming: 2 bases; J trimming: 7 bases; junction bases outside the gene matches: 6. CDR3 in amino acids: CASSLSLAGMNEQFF. The CDR3 DNA reads as TGTGCCAGCAGCTTAAGCCTAGCGGGGATGAATGAGCAGTTCTTC.

This chain's CDR3 is CASSPMRKGQGAIYTQYF. DNA of the CDR3: TGTGCCAGCAGCCCCATGAGGAAGGGACAGGGGGCTATATATACGCAGTATTTT. The chain couples TRBV3-1 (or the pseudogene TRBV3-2) to TRBJ2-3; 12 nucleotides line up with TRBD1. CDR3 size: 18 residues. Germline loops: CDR1 LGHDT, CDR2 YNNKEL (reference sequence). V lost 4 bases and J lost 7; bases outside the gene matches: 15.

The CDR3 coding sequence is TGTGCCAGCAGTGAGCTAGCGGGGGGCGTGGATACGCAGTATTTT. As protein: CASSELAGGVDTQYF. This chain connects TRBV6-4 to TRBJ2-3; 11 bases are shared with TRBD2. CDR1 is MRHNA and CDR2 is SNTAGT in the germline V gene. This CDR3 region has 15 residues. V shed 3 bases, J shed 6 bases, and the junction held 5 bases outside the gene matches.

The V gene is TRBV11-3, the J gene TRBJ1-5, with TRBD1 matching 12 bases. With 5 bases clipped from V and 7 bases from J, the junction kept 12 bases outside the gene matches. There are 17 residues in the CDR3. CDR1 is SGHNT, CDR2 YENEEA, per germline. The CDR3 here is CASSLARDRGRRQPQHF. The CDR3 region has the DNA TGTGCCAGCAGCCTAGCAAGGGACAGGGGGCGACGGCAGCCCCAGCATTTT.

This chain joins TRBV13 and TRBJ2-7; 7 nucleotides match TRBD1. Unmatched junction bases numbered 5, after V lost 3 bases and J lost 0 bases. CDR1 and CDR2 (germline): PRHDT, FYEKMQ (reference sequence). CDR3 length: 15 residues. As DNA, the CDR3 is TGTGCCAGCAGCTTTAAGGGGGACAGCTCCTACGAGCAGTACTTC. This sequence encodes CASSFKGDSSYEQYF.

J is TRBJ1-6 and V is TRBV6-1; 11 bases map to TRBD1. This CDR3 has 19 residues. V shed 1 base and J 5 bases; nucleotides not matched to a gene: 10. In germline, CDR1 is MNHNS, CDR2 SASEGT. CDR3 coding DNA: TGTGCCAGCAGTGAAGTTAGGACAGGGGGCGCGTCCGATAATTCACCCCTCCACTTT. It translates to CASSEVRTGGASDNSPLHF.

Comments on this clone: One junction end does not reproduce the germline sequence, and a read error may be involved. This chain connects TRBV11-2 to TRBJ2-7; 7 positions match TRBD2. The length of the CDR3 is 14 residues. CDR1 SGHAT and CDR2 FQNNGV come from the germline V gene. CDR3 nucleotide sequence: TGTGCCAGCAGCCTAGACGCGCGGGGGTACGAGCAGTACTTC. Translating gives CASSLDARGYEQYF.

The chain employs TRBV18 and TRBJ2-7; weak D call: TRBD2 (6 bases). In germline, CDR1 is KGHSH, CDR2 LQKENI. Trimming removed 3 bases from V and 3 bases from J, with 15 bases in between. The CDR3 loop spans 15 amino acids. The CDR3 DNA reads as TGTGCCAGCTCACCCCCAGTACTAGCTTACTACGAGCAGTACTTC. It translates to CASSPPVLAYYEQYF.

V gene TRBV5-5 combines with J gene TRBJ1-5; no firm D call. Trimming left V 0 bases short and J 8 bases short, with 9 bases between. Germline V CDR1 and CDR2: SGHKS, YYEKEE (reference sequence). The CDR3 runs to 13 residues. The CDR3 sequence is CASSLGGEEPQHF. DNA for the CDR3: TGTGCCAGCAGCTTGGGTGGAGAGGAGCCCCAGCATTTT.

This clone has just one count. DNA of the CDR3: TGCAGTGCTAGTAACTGTGGGGGGGGGCCGCCAGATACGCAGTATTTT. Amino acids: CSASNCGGGPPDTQYF. This chain connects TRBV20-1 to TRBJ2-3; the D gene is possibly TRBD2 (7 bases). The CDR3 is 16 amino acids. Trimming shortened V by 3 bases and J by 4 bases, and 20 bases separated the two germline ends. Germline V lookup: CDR1 DFQATT, CDR2 SNEGSKA (reference sequence).

J is TRBJ2-3 and V is TRBV2, with TRBD1 matching 8 bases. V lost 7 bases to trimming and J lost 3 bases; unmatched junction nucleotides: 12. The CDR3 runs 16 residues. CDR1 is SNHLY and CDR2 is FYNNEI in the germline V gene. The CDR3 loop is CASTRGQGRRTDTQYF. DNA for the CDR3: TGTGCCAGCACCAGAGGACAGGGTCGTAGGACAGATACGCAGTATTTT.

This sequence joins TRBV11-3 and TRBJ2-3, with 10 bases that match TRBD2. Germline CDR1 is SGHNT and CDR2 is YENEEA. Trimming took 2 bases from V and 2 from J; bases not matched to a gene: 1. This CDR3 contains 15 residues. The CDR3 here is CASSLLAGVTDTQYF. The CDR3, as DNA: TGTGCCAGCAGCTTACTAGCGGGGGTCACAGATACGCAGTATTTT. Combining the CDR3 with reference TRBV11-3 and TRBJ2-3 gives the whole variable domain EAGVVQSPRYKIIEKKQPVAFWCNPISGHNTLYWYLQNLGQGPELLIRYENEEAVDDSQLPKDRFSAERLKGVDSTLKIQPAELGDSAVYLCASSLLAGVTDTQYFGPGTRLTVL.

The chain joins TRBV6-1 to TRBJ2-3; 12 bases map to TRBD2. The CDR3 has 15 residues. Germline-derived CDR1 and CDR2 are MNHNS and SASEGT. The V segment lost 3 bases and the J segment 6 bases; nucleotides outside the gene matches: 4. CDR3 amino acids: CASSDTSGGMDTQYF. CDR3 nucleotides: TGTGCCAGCAGTGACACTAGCGGGGGGATGGATACGCAGTATTTT.

In this sample, this clone turned up once. Sequence at one end of the junction differs from germline and may be a read error. The V gene is TRBV6-5, the J gene TRBJ1-4; D is unclear. The CDR3 extends over 16 amino acids. CDR1 and CDR2 from the germline V gene are MNHEY and SVGAGI. CDR3 sequence (DNA): TGTGCCAGCAGGTACTACGCGGGTTCAACTAATGAAAAACTGTTTTTT. Amino acids: CASRYYAGSTNEKLFF.

CDR3 DNA sequence: TGTGCCACCAGTGATTCTGCGGACAGGGGCAGACATCAGCCCCAGCATTTT. Its translation is CATSDSADRGRHQPQHF. The chain recombines TRBV24-1 with TRBJ1-5; 9 bases match TRBD1. The CDR3 loop spans 17 amino acids. Germline loops: CDR1 KGHDR, CDR2 SFDVKD. J was trimmed by 5 bases and V by 2 bases; bases with no gene match: 9.

The J gene is TRBJ2-7, the V gene TRBV10-1; unclear D gene. Germline-derived CDR1 and CDR2 are WNHNN and SYGVQD (reference sequence). V was clipped by 11 bases and J by 7 bases, with 21 bases between them. The CDR3 has 13 residues. The CDR3 coding sequence is TGCGCCCCGGTTGACTTCCTGGTGAGGGAGCAGTACTTC. Translating it yields CAPVDFLVREQYF.

In DNA form, the CDR3 reads TGTGCCAGCAGCCCTTCGGCTGGAAACACCATATATTTT. This gives the protein CASSPSAGNTIYF. This chain links TRBV7-3 with TRBJ1-3, with D unresolved. Trimming shortened V by 5 bases and J by 2 bases, and 7 bases separated the two germline ends. CDR1 is SGHTA and CDR2 is FQGTGA in the germline V gene. This CDR3 contains 13 residues. The whole variable domain, remainder taken from reference TRBV7-3 and TRBJ1-3, is GAGVSQTPSNKVTEKGKYVELRCDPISGHTALYWYRQSLGQGPEFLIYFQGTGAADDSGLPNDRFFAVRPEGSVSTLKIQRTERGDSAVYLCASSPSAGNTIYFGEGSWLTVV.